The entry below describes one TCR beta chain. It lacks a known antigen. No base-level quality is on record; no much larger clone is a single base apart. These data belong to a study of CD8 T cells in Susac syndrome (dated by TCRdb to the late 2010s). About the study as a whole: Repertoire sequencing was used to test whether CD8+ T cell activation and differentiation in Susac syndrome was antigen driven. CD8+ T cell repertoire clonality was compared between about a dozen healthy donors, some 14 Susac syndrome patients and approximately 16 multiple sclerosis patients.

RNA was extracted using the RNeasy kit, and roughly 0.5 to 1 microgram was reverse transcribed with random hexamers. The immunoSEQ multiplex PCR assay, which covers 54 Vbeta and 13 Jbeta segments, was used to amplify TCR beta CDR3 regions. Bias from PCR amplification was corrected by using a synthetic template baseline for primer optimization and for computational correction. The study's processing was this. Reads were assigned to V, D and J genes according to IMGT and analyzed in immunoSEQ Analyzer, with only productive sequences retained. To calculate clonality, Shannon entropy was normalized by log2 of the number of productive unique sequences and then subtracted from one. Public and private clones were assessed among the 100 most prevalent clones of each patient and control. Clones were defined as Susac-specific if absent from the healthy and MS cohorts, from over a thousand published viral clones and from other ImmuneACCESS disease sequences. Using fastp trimming at Q25 and MiXCR clonotype assembly, TCRdb reanalyzed the public sequencing data and kept in-frame beta chains. All rows with the same CDR3 protein become a single entry with the most common DNA and genes. TCRdb's processing, not the study's, gives the V and J calls here. The sample table holds about 300,000 distinct CDR3 sequences, of which over 75% were seen once. Of the sample, roughly 0.21% is held by the ten largest clones.

Summary of the overall study and its limitations: The study acknowledged that relatively few individuals were included in the TCR sequencing and HLA analysis.

Peripheral blood CD8+ and CD4+ T cells from healthy donors, Susac syndrome patients and multiple sclerosis patients were profiled using high-throughput TCR beta sequencing. The multiple sclerosis controls were treatment-naive patients who had stable or active relapsing-remitting disease and met the revised McDonald criteria. Bulk CD8+ and CD4+ T cells were purified magnetically by negative isolation, whereas CD8+ TEMRA cells were enriched by FACS. Blood was drawn into EDTA tubes, processed within 24 hours, and PBMCs were isolated by density gradient centrifugation. PBMCs destined for TCR sequencing were cryopreserved in liquid nitrogen and later thawed in a 37 °C water bath. A purity of at least 90% was achieved for sorted or isolated CD4+, CD8+ and CD8+ TEMRA cells. As encoded in the germline V gene (reference sequence), CDR1 is LNHDA while CDR2 is SQIVND. Relative to germline, V is missing 5 bases and J is missing 4 bases, with 9 bases of the junction outside any gene match. The CDR3 starts with the cysteine, ends with the phenylalanine, and has 15 residues. Only the CDR3 portion is preserved as DNA: 45 bases, with reading frame beginning at the first base.

This sequence was found in a human donor with multiple sclerosis. In this chain, TRBV19 is recombined with TRBJ2-7, with 9 middle bases fitting TRBD1. Specimen: CD8+ T cells from PBMCs. The nucleotide sequence reads as follows: TGTGCCAGTAGTGCCCAGAGGACAGGGGAATACGAGCAGTACTTC. Its product reads: CASSAQRTGEYEQYF.